These T cell receptor beta chains were read from a single sample in a study of OX40 agonist ivuxolimab in advanced cancers. Profiled with immunoSEQ multiplex PCR; TCRdb holds only in-frame clones, not every one. The sample records 70,000 to 90,000 clones, around nine tenths being singletons. The source was CD4+ or CD8+ T cells sorted from blood, collected in a trial of the OX40 agonist ivuxolimab. The receptors stem from an adult with an advanced solid tumor such as melanoma, head and neck, liver or kidney cancer. CDR3s include the opening cysteine and the closing phenylalanine or tryptophan. The D gene is left open where the match is weak. Clone size, where shown, is once, few, many, or a class for clones that have expanded.

>TRBJ1-2|TRBV7-3|.|TRBD1
CASSPATGEGYTF
TGTGCCAGCAGCCCAGCGACAGGGGAAGGCTACACCTTC
>TRBJ2-7|TRBV19|.|.
CASSIVPGGSYEQYF
TGTGCCAGTAGTATTGTCCCTGGGGGCTCCTACGAGCAGTACTTC
>TRBJ2-1|TRBV12-5|.|.
CASGLTHDLLSSYNEQFF
TGTGCTAGTGGTTTGACCCATGATCTCCTGAGCTCCTACAATGAGCAGTTCTTC
>TRBJ2-7|TRBV6-4|.|.
CGRAGSFYEQYF
TGTGGGAGAGCGGGTAGTTTCTACGAGCAGTACTTC
>TRBJ1-1|TRBV7-3|.|TRBD1
CASSQGQGGSEAFF
TGTGCCAGCAGCCAGGGACAGGGAGGATCTGAAGCTTTCTTT
>TRBJ2-5|TRBV9|.|.
CASSVETGLRETQYF
TGTGCCAGCAGCGTAGAAACAGGACTCCGGGAGACCCAGTACTTC
>TRBJ2-1|TRBV15|.|.
CATRIQGSEQFF
TGTGCCACCAGGATTCAGGGAAGTGAGCAGTTCTTC
>TRBJ1-1|TRBV11-2|once|.
CASSRIRGSSEAFF
TGTGCCAGCAGTCGAATTAGGGGATCGAGTGAAGCTTTCTTT
>TRBJ2-5|TRBV5-1|.|.
CASSLGRTQETQYF
TGCGCCAGCAGCTTGGGTCGAACCCAAGAGACCCAGTACTTC
>TRBJ2-3|TRBV5-1|.|TRBD2
CASSLGRTSGTDTQYF
TGCGCCAGCAGCTTGGGACGGACTAGCGGGACAGATACGCAGTATTTT
>TRBJ1-3|TRBV21-1|.|.
CASSKALDYRGLSGNTIYF
TGTGCCAGCAGCAAAGCTCTTGATTACAGGGGACTCTCTGGAAACACCATATATTTT
>TRBJ2-7|TRBV4-1|.|.
CASSQGGWGAGYEQYF
TGCGCCAGCAGCCAAGGTGGCTGGGGGGCAGGGTACGAGCAGTACTTC
>TRBJ1-1|TRBV30|.|.
CAWSVGPGGEAFF
TGTGCCTGGAGTGTGGGTCCGGGGGGTGAAGCTTTCTTT
>TRBJ1-4|TRBV4-1|.|.
CASSQDHREGEKLFF
TGCGCCAGCAGCCAAGATCACAGGGAAGGTGAAAAACTGTTTTTT